This T cell receptor beta chain comes out of a study of control samples from healthy donors and cancer patients. Clones were sequenced by immunoSEQ multiplex PCR, and TCRdb holds only the in-frame ones, with some missing. Here the sample spans fewer than 150,000 clones, around 90% being singletons. This clone was seen once. The CDR3 extends over 12 amino acids. Trimming took off 7 bases at V and 3 bases at J, with 13 bases between the two ends. CDR1 is GTSNPN, CDR2 SVGIG, per germline (reference sequence). The V gene is TRBV30, the J gene TRBJ2-7; D is perhaps TRBD2 (5 bases). Sequencing used blood. This receptor was identified in a man aged 18-30 years in good health. The DNA for the CDR3 is TGTGCCTCGTGGACTTTAAACTACGAGCAGTACTTC. Translating it yields CASWTLNYEQYF.